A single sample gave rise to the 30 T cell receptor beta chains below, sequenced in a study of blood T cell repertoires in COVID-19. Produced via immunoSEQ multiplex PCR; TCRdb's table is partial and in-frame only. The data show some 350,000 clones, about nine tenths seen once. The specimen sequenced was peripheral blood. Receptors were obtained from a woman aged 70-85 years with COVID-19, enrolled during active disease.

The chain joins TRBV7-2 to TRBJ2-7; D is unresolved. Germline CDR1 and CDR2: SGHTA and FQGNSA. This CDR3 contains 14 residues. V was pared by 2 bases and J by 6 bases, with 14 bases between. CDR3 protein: CASSLYAKASEQYF. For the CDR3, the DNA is TGTGCCAGCAGCTTATACGCGAAAGCATCCGAGCAGTACTTC.

CDR3 residues: CASSSIGTGVTGELFF. CDR3 DNA: TGCGCCAGCAGCTCCATCGGGACAGGGGTCACCGGGGAGCTGTTTTTT. This rearrangement joins TRBV5-1 to TRBJ2-2; 10 nucleotides agree with TRBD1. The CDR3 consists of 16 residues. CDR1 and CDR2 from the germline V gene are SGHRS and YFSETQ. The V gene end was trimmed by 3 bases and the J gene end by 4 bases; junction bases not matched to a gene: 6.

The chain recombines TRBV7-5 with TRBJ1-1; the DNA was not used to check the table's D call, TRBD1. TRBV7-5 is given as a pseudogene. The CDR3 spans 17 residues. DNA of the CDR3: TGTGCCAGAAGTTTACAACCGGGACACCTAAAGAACACTGAAGCTTTCTTT. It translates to CARSLQPGHLKNTEAFF.

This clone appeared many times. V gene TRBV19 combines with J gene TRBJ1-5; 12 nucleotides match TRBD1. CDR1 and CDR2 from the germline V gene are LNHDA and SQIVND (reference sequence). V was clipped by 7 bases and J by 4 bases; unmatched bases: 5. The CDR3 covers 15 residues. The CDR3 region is CASTGTGGGNQPQHF. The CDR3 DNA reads TGTGCCAGTACCGGGACAGGGGGCGGGAATCAGCCCCAGCATTTT.

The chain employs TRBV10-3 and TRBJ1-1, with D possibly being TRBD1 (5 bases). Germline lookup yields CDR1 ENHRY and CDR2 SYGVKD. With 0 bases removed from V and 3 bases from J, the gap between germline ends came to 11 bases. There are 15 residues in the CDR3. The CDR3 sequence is CAISESGGPYTEAFF. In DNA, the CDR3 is TGTGCCATCAGTGAGTCGGGGGGACCGTACACTGAAGCTTTCTTT.

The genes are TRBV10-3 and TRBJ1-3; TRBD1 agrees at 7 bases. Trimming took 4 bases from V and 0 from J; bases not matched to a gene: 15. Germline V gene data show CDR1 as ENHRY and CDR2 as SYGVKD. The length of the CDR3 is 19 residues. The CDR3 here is CAISGSPGQELTSGNTIYF. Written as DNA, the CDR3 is TGTGCCATCAGTGGTTCACCCGGACAGGAACTTACCTCTGGAAACACCATATATTTT.

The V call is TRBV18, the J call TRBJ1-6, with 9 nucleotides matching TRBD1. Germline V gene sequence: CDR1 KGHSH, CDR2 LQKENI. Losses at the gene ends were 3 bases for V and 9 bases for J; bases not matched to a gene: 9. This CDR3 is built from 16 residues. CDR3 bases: TGTGCCAGCTCACCGACCGCGGGACAGGGTGGTTCACCCCTCCACTTT. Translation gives CASSPTAGQGGSPLHF.

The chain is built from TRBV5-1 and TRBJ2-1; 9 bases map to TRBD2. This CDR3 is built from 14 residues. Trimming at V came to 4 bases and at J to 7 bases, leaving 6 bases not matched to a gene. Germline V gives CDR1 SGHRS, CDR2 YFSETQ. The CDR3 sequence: CASSPGTSPNEQFF. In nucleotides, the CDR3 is TGCGCCAGCAGCCCGGGGACTAGCCCGAATGAGCAGTTCTTC.

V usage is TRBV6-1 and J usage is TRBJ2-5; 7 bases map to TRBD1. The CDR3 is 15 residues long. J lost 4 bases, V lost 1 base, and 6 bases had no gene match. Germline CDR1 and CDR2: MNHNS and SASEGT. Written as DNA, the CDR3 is TGTGCCAGCAGTGAAGTTCGGACAGGTCCAGAGACCCAGTACTTC. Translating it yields CASSEVRTGPETQYF.

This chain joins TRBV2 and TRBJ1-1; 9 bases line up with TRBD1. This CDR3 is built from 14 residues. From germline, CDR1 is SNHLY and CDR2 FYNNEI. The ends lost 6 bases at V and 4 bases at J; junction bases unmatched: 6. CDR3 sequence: CASRLGQGSTEAFF. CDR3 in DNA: TGTGCCAGCAGGCTAGGACAGGGGAGCACTGAAGCTTTCTTT.

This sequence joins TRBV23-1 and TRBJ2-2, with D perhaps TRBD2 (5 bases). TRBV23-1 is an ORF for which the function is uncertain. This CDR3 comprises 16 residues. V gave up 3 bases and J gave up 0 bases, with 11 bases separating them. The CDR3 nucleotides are TGCGCCAGCAGTCACGGGGAGTTCGCGAACACCGGGGAGCTGTTTTTT. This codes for CASSHGEFANTGELFF.

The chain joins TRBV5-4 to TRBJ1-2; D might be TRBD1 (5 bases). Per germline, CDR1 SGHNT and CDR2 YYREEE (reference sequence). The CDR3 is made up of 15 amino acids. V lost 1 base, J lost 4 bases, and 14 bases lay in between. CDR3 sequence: CASSLYVLGAYGYTF. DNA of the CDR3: TGTGCCAGCAGCTTGTACGTTTTAGGGGCCTATGGCTACACCTTC.

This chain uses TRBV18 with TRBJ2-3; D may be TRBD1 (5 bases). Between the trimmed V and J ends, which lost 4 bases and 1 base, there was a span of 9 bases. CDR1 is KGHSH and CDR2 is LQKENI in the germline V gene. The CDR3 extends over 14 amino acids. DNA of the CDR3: TGTGCCAGCTCACGAAGCAGGGGCACAGATACGCAGTATTTT. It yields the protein CASSRSRGTDTQYF.

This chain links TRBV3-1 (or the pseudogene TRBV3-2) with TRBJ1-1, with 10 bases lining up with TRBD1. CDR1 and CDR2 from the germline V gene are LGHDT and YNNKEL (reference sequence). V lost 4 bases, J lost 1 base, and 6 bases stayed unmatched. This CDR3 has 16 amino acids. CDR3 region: CASSRDRGNWNTEAFF. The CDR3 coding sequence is TGTGCCAGCAGCCGGGACAGGGGAAACTGGAACACTGAAGCTTTCTTT.

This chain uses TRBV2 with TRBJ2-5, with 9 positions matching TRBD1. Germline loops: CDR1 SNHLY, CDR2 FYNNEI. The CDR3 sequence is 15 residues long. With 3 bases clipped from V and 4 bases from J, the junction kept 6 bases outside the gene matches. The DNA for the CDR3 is TGTGCCAGCAGTGACCCCGGGACAGGGAGAGAGACCCAGTACTTC. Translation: CASSDPGTGRETQYF. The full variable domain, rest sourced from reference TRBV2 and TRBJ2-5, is EPEVTQTPSHQVTQMGQEVILRCVPISNHLYFYWYRQILGQKVEFLVSFYNNEISEKSEIFDDQFSVERPDGSNFTLKIRSTKLEDSAMYFCASSDPGTGRETQYFGPGTRLLVL.

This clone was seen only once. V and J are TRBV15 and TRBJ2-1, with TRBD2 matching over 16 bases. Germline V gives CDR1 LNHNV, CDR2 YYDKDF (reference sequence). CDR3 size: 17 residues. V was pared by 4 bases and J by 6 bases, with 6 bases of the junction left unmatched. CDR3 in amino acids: CATSKGLAGGLSNEQFF. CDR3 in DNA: TGTGCCACCAGCAAGGGACTAGCGGGGGGGTTGAGCAATGAGCAGTTCTTC.

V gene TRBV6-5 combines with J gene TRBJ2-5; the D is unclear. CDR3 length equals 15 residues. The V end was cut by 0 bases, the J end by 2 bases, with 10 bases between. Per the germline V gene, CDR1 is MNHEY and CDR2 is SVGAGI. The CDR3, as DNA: TGTGCCAGCAGTTACTCTGCGTGGCGGCAAGAGACCCAGTACTTC. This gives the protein CASSYSAWRQETQYF.

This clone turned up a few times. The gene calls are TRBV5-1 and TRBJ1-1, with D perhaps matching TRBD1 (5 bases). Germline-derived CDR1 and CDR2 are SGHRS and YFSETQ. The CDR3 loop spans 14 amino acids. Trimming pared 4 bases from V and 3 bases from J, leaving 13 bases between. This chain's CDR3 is CASSLDTGDTEAFF. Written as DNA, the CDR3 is TGCGCCAGCAGCCTTGACACGGGGGACACTGAAGCTTTCTTT.

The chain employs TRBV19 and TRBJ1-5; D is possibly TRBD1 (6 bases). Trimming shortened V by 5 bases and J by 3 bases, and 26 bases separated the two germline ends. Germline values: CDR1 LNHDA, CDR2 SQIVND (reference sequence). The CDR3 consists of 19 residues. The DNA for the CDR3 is TGTGCCAGTAGTGGCCTCTTCACAGGGAACGAGGAGGACAATCAGCCCCAGCATTTT. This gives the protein CASSGLFTGNEEDNQPQHF.

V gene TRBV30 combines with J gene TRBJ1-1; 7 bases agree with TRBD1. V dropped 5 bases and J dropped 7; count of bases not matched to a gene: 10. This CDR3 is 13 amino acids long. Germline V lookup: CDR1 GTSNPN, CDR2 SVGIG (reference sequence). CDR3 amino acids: CAWSDRDGSEAFF. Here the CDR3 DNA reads TGTGCCTGGTCTGACAGGGATGGTAGTGAAGCTTTCTTT.

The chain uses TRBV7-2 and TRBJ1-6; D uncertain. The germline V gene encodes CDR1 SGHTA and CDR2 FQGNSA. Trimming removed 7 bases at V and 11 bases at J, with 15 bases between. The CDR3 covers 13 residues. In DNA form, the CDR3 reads TGTGCCAGCAACCCATGGGTAGGAGCACCCCTCCACTTT. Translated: CASNPWVGAPLHF.

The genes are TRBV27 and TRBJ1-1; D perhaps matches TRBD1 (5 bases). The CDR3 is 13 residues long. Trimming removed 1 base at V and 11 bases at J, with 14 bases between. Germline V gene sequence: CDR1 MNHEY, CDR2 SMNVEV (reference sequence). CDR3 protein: CASSLFRGGGAFF. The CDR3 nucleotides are TGTGCCAGCAGTTTATTCCGGGGGGGTGGGGCTTTCTTT.

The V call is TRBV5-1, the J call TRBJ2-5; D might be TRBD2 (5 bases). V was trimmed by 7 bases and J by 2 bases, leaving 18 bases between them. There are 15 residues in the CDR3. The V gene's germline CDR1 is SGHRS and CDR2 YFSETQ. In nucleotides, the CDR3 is TGCGCCAGCTTCCGAACCCTCGGGGATCAAGAGACCCAGTACTTC. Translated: CASFRTLGDQETQYF.

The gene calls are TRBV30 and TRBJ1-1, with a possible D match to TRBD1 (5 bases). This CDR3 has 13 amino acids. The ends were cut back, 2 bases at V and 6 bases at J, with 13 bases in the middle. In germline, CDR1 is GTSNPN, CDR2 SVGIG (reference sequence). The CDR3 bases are TGTGCCTGGAGTTATCAGGACACCTCTGAAGCTTTCTTT. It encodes CAWSYQDTSEAFF.

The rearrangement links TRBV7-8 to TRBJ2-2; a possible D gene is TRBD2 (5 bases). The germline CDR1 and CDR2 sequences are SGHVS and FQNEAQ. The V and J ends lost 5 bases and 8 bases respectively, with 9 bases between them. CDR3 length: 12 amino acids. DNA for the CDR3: TGTGCCAGCAGCCCAAGACTAGGGGAGCTGTTTTTT. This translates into CASSPRLGELFF. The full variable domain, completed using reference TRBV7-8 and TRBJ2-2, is GAGVSQSPRYKVAKRGQDVALRCDPISGHVSLFWYQQALGQGPEFLTYFQNEAQLDKSGLPSDRFFAERPEGSVSTLKIQRTQQEDSAVYLCASSPRLGELFFGEGSRLTVL.

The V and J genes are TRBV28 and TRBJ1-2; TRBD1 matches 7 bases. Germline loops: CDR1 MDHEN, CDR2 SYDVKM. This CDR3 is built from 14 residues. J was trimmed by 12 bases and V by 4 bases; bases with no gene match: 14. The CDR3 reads CASSSPDREGGNTF. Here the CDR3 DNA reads TGTGCCAGCAGTTCTCCAGACAGGGAAGGTGGGAACACCTTC.

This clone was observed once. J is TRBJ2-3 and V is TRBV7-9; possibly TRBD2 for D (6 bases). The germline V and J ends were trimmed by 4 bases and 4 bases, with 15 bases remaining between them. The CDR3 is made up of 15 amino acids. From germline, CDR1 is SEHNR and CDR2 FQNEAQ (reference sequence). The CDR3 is CASSYPRLGPDTQYF. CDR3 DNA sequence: TGTGCCAGCAGCTACCCAAGACTAGGACCAGATACGCAGTATTTT.

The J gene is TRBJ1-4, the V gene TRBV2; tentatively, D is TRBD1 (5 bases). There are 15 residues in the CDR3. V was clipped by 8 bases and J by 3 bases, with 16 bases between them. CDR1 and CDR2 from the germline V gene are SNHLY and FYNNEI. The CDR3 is CASRLGEGANEKLFF. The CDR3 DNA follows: TGTGCCAGCCGATTAGGTGAAGGGGCTAATGAAAAACTGTTTTTT.

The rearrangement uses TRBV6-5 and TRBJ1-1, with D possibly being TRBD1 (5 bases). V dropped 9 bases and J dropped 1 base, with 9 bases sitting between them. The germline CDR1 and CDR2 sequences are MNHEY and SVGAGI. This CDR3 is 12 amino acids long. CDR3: CASRGPNTEAFF. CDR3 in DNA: TGTGCCAGTAGGGGCCCGAACACTGAAGCTTTCTTT.

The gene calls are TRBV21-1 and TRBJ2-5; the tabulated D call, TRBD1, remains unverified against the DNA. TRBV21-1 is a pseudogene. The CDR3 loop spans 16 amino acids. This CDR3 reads CASSKVSGELQETQYF. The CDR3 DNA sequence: TGTGCCAGCAGCAAAGTCTCAGGTGAATTACAAGAGACCCAGTACTTC.